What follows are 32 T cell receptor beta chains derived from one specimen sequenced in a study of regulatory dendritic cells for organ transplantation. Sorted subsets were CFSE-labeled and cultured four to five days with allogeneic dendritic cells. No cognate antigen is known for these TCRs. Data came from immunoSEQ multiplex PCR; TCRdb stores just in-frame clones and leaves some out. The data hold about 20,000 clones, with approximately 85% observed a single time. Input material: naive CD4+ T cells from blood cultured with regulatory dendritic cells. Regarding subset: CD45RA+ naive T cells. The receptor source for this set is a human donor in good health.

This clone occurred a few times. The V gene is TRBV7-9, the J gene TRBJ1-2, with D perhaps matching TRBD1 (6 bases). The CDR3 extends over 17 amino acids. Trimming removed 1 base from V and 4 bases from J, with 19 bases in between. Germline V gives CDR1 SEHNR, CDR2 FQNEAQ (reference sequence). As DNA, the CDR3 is TGTGCCAGCAGCTTAGGGGTTGGACAGCGTGACATCTATGGCTACACCTTC. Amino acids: CASSLGVGQRDIYGYTF.

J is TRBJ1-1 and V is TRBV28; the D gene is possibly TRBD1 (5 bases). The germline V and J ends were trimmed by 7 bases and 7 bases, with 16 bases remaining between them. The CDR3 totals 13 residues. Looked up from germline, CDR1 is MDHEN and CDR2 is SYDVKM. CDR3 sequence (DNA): TGTGCCAGCACCACGGACACAACTAATGAAGCTTTCTTT. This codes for CASTTDTTNEAFF.

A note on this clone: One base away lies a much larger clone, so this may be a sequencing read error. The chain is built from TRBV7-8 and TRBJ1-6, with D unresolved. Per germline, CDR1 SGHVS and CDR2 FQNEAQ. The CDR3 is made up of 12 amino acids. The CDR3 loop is CASSLTNSPLYF. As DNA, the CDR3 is TGTGCCAGCAGCTTAACGAATTCACCCCTCTACTTT. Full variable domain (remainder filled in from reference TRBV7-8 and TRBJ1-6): GAGVSQSPRYKVAKRGQDVALRCDPISGHVSLFWYQQALGQGPEFLTYFQNEAQLDKSGLPSDRFFAERPEGSVSTLKIQRTQQEDSAVYLCASSLTNSPLYFGNGTRLTVT.

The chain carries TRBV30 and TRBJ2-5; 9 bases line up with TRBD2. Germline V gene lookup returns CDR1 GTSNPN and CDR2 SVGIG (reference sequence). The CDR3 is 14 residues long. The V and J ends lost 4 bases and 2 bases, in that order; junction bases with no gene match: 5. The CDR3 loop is CAWTGLANQETQYF. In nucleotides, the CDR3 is TGTGCCTGGACGGGACTAGCCAATCAAGAGACCCAGTACTTC.

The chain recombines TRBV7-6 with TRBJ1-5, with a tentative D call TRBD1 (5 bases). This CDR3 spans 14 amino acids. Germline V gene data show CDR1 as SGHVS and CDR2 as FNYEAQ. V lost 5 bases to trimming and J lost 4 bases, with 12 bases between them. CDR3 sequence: CASSAGRGNQPQHF. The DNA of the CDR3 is TGTGCCAGCAGCGCGGGACGGGGAAATCAGCCCCAGCATTTT.

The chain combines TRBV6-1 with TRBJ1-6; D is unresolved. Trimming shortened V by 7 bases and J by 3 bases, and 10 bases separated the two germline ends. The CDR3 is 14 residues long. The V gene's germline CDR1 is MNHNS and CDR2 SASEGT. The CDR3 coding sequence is TGTGCCAGCAAGGGCGGGCTCTATAATTCACCCCTCCACTTT. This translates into CASKGGLYNSPLHF.

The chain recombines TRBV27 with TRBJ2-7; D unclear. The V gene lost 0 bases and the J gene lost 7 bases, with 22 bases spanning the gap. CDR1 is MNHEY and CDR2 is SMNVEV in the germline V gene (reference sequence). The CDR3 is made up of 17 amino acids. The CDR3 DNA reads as TGTGCCAGCAGTTTATCGTTTGGGTCCCCCCCCTTCGAGGAGCAGTACTTC. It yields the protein CASSLSFGSPPFEEQYF.

This CDR3 is CASSLNPGTGTYSNQPQHF. The CDR3 region has the DNA TGTGCCAGCTCACTCAATCCCGGGACAGGCACTTATAGCAATCAGCCCCAGCATTTT. The chain joins TRBV18 to TRBJ1-5, with 8 nucleotides matching TRBD1. Per the germline V gene, CDR1 is KGHSH and CDR2 is LQKENI. The CDR3 is 19 residues long. Trimming at V came to 4 bases and at J to 0 bases, leaving 14 bases not matched to a gene.

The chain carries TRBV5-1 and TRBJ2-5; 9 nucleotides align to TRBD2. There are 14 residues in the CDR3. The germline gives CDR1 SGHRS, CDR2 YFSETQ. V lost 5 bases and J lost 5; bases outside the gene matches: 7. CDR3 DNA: TGCGCCAGCAGGTATTCTAGCGGGGAGGAGACCCAGTACTTC. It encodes CASRYSSGEETQYF.

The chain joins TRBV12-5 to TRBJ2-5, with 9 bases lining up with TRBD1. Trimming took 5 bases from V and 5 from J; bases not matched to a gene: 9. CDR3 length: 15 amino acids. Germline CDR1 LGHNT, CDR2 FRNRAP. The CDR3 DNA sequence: TGTGCTAGTGGTACTGGACAGGGGAGATGGGAGACCCAGTACTTC. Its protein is CASGTGQGRWETQYF.

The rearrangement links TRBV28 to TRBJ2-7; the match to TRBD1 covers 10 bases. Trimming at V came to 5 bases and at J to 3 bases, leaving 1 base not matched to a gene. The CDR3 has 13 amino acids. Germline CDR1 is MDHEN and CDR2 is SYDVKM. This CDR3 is CASSRDRGYEQYF. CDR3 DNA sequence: TGTGCCAGCAGTCGGGACAGGGGCTACGAGCAGTACTTC.

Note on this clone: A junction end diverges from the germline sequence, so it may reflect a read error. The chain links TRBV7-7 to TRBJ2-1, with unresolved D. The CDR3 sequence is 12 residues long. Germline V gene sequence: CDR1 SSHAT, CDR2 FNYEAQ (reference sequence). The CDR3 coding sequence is TGTGCTAGCAGCGCCCCTAACAATGAGCAGTTCTTC. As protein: CASSAPNNEQFF.

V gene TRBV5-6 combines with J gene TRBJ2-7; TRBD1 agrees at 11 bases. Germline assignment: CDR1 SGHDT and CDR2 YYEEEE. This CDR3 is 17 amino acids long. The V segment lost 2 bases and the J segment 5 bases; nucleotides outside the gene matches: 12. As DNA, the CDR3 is TGTGCCAGCAGCTTAATATCCCCTGGACAGGGGGCACACGAGCAGTACTTC. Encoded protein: CASSLISPGQGAHEQYF.

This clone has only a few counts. CDR3: CASLAGSNEKLFF. Written as DNA, the CDR3 is TGTGCCAGCCTCGCGGGGTCTAATGAAAAACTGTTTTTT. The chain is built from TRBV7-9 and TRBJ1-4; D is unresolved. The CDR3 sequence is 13 residues long. Germline V gene data show CDR1 as SEHNR and CDR2 as FQNEAQ (reference sequence). The ends were cut back, 8 bases at V and 3 bases at J, with 10 bases in the middle.

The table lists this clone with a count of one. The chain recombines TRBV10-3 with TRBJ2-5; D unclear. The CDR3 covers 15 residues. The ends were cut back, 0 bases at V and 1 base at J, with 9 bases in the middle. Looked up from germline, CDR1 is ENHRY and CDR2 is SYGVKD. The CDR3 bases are TGTGCCATCAGTGAGTCGATGTCCACCCAAGAGACCCAGTACTTC. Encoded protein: CAISESMSTQETQYF.

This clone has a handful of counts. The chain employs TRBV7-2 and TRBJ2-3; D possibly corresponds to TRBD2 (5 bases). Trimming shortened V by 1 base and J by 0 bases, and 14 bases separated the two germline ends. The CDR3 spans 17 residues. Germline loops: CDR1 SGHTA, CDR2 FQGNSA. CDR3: CASSLGISSHSTDTQYF. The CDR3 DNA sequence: TGTGCCAGCAGCTTAGGAATTTCTAGCCACAGCACAGATACGCAGTATTTT.

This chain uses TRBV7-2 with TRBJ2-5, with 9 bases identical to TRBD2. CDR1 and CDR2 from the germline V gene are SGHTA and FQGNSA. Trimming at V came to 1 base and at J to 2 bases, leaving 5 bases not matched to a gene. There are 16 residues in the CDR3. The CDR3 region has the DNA TGTGCCAGCAGCTTAGAAGTAGCGGGAGCTCAAGAGACCCAGTACTTC. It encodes CASSLEVAGAQETQYF.

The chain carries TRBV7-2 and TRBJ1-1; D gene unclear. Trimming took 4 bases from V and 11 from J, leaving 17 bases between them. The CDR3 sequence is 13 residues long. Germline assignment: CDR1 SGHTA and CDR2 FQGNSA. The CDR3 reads CASSWTYGNEAFF. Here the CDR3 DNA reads TGTGCCAGCAGCTGGACCTACGGAAATGAGGCTTTCTTT.

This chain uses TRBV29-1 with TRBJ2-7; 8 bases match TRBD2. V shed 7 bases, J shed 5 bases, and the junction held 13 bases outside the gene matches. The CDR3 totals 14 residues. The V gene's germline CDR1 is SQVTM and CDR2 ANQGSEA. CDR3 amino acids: CSAMTAGVIHEQYF. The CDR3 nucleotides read TGCAGCGCCATGACAGCGGGAGTAATCCACGAGCAGTACTTC.

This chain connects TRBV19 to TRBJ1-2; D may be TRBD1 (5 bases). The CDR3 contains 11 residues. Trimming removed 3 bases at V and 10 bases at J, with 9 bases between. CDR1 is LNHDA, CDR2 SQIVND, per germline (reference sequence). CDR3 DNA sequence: TGTGCCAGTAGTATCGCCGGGGCCTACACCTTC. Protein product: CASSIAGAYTF.

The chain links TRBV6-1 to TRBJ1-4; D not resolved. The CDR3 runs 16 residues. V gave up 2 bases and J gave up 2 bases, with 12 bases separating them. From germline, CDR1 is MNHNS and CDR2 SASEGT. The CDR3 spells CASSERVFGTNEKLFF. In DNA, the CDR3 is TGTGCCAGCAGTGAACGAGTATTTGGTACTAATGAAAAACTGTTTTTT.

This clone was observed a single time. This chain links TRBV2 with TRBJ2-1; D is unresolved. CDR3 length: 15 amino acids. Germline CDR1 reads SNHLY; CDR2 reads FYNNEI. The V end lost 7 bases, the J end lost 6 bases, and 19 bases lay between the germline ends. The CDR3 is CASTGGTLNSNEQFF. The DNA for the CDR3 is TGTGCCAGCACCGGCGGAACCCTGAACAGCAATGAGCAGTTCTTC.

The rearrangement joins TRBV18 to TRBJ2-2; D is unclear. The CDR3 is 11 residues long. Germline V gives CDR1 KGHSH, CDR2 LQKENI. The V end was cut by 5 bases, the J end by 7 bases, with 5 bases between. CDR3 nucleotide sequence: TGTGCCAGCTCAAGATACGGGGAGCTGTTTTTT. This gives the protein CASSRYGELFF.

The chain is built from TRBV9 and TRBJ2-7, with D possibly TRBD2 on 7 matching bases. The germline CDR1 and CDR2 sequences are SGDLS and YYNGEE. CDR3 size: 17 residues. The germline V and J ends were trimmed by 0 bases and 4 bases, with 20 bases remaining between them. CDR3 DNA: TGTGCCAGCAGCGTAGAAGCGGGGTCGACAGGCTTGTACGAGCAGTACTTC. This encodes CASSVEAGSTGLYEQYF.

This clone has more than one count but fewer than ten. The CDR3 region has the DNA TGCGCCAGCAGCCAAGATAGGGCGGGACCAACAGATACGCAGTATTTT. It specifies CASSQDRAGPTDTQYF. The chain links TRBV4-1 to TRBJ2-3; D is possibly TRBD2 (6 bases). CDR1 and CDR2 (germline): MGHRA, YSYEKL. This CDR3 has 16 residues. The germline V and J ends were trimmed by 0 bases and 3 bases, with 13 bases remaining between them.

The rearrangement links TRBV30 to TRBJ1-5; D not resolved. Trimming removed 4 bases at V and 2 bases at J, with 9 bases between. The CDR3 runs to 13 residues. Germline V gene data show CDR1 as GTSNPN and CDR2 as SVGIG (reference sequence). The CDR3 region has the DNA TGTGCCTGGACCCGGGATGGCAATCAGCCCCAGCATTTT. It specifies CAWTRDGNQPQHF.

The CDR3 is CATSREYAGASAFHEQYF. In DNA form, the CDR3 reads TGTGCCACCAGCAGAGAATACGCTGGTGCTTCTGCGTTCCACGAGCAGTACTTC. The chain couples TRBV15 to TRBJ2-7; no clear D. Germline CDR1 reads LNHNV; CDR2 reads YYDKDF (reference sequence). This CDR3 is built from 18 residues. Trimming removed 0 bases at V and 5 bases at J, with 23 bases between.

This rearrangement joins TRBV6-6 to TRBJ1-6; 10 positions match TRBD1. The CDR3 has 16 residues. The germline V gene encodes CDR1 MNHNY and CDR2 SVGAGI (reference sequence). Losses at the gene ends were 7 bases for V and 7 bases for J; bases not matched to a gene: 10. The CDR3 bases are TGTGCCAGCACCTACCACCCGGGACAGGGGAATTCACCCCTCCACTTT. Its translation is CASTYHPGQGNSPLHF.

CDR3 region: CSVVTASYEQYF. The DNA of the CDR3 is TGCAGCGTTGTGACAGCCTCCTACGAGCAGTACTTC. V is TRBV29-1 and J is TRBJ2-7; D perhaps matches TRBD1 (5 bases). The CDR3 extends over 12 amino acids. Trimming removed 4 bases at V and 0 bases at J, with 7 bases between. From germline, CDR1 is SQVTM and CDR2 ANQGSEA.

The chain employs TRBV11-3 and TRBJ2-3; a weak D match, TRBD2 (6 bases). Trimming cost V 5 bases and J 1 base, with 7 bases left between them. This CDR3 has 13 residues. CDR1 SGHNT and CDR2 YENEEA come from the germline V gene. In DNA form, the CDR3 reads TGTGCCAGCAGCCCGGGGGGCACAGATACGCAGTATTTT. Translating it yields CASSPGGTDTQYF.

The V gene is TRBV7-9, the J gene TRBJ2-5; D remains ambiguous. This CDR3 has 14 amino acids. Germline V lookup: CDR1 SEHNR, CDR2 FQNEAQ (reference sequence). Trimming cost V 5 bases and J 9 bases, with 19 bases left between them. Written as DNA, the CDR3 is TGTGCCAGCAGCCCCCTAACGGATTGGTTGGCCCAGTACTTC. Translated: CASSPLTDWLAQYF.

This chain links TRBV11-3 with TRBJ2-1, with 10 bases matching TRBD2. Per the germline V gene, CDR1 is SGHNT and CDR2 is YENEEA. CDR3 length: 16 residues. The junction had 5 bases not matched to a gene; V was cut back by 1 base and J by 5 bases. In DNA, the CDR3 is TGTGCCAGCAGCTTAGCAGCGGGAGGGTCCCACAATGAGCAGTTCTTC. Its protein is CASSLAAGGSHNEQFF.